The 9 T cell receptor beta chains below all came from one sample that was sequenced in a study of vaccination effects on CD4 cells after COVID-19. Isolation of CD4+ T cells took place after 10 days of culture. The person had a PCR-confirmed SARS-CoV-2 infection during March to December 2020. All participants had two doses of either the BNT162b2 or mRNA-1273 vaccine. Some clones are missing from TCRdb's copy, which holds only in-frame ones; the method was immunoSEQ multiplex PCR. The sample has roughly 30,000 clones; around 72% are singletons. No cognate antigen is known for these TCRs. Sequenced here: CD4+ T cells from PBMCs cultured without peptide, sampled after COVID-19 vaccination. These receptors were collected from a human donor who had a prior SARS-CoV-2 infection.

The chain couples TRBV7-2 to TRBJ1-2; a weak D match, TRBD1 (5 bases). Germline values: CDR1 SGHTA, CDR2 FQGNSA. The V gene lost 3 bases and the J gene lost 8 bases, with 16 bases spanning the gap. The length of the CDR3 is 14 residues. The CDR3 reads CASSFSGAMWGYTF. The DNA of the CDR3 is TGTGCCAGCAGCTTCTCCGGGGCCATGTGGGGCTACACCTTC.

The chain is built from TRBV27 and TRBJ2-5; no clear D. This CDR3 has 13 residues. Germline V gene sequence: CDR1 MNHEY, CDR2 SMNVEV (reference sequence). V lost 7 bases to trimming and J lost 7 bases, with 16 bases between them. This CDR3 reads CASTSPPPGTQYF. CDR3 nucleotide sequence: TGTGCCAGCACCAGCCCACCTCCGGGGACCCAGTACTTC.

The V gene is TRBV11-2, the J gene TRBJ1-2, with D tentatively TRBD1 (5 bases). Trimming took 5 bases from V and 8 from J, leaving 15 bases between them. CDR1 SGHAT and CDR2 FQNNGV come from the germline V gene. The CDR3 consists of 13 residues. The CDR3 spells CASSATGEGGYTF. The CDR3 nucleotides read TGTGCCAGCAGCGCGACTGGGGAGGGGGGCTACACCTTC.

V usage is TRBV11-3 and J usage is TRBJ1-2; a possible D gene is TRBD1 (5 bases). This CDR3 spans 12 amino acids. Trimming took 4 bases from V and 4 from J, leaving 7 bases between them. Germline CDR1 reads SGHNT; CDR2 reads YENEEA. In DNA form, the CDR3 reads TGTGCCAGCAGCTATGGGGCCTATGGCTACACCTTC. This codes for CASSYGAYGYTF.

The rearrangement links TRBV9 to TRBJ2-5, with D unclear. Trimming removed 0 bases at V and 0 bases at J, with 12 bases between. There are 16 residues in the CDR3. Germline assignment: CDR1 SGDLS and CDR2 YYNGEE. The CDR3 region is CASSVGTNSNQETQYF. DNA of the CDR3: TGTGCCAGCAGCGTAGGAACTAACTCAAACCAAGAGACCCAGTACTTC.

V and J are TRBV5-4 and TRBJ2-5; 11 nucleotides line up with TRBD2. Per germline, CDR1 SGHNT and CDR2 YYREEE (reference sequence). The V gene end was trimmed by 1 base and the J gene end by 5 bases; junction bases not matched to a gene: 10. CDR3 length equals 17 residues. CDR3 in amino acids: CASSLPISGGADETQYF. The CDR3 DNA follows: TGTGCCAGCAGCTTGCCGATTAGCGGGGGGGCCGACGAGACCCAGTACTTC.

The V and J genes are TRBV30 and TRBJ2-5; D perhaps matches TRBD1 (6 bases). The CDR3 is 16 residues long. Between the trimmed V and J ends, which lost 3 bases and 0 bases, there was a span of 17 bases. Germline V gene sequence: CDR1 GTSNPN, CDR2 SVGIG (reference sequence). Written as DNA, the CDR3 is TGTGCCTGGAGGCCAGAACGGGACACATACCAAGAGACCCAGTACTTC. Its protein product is CAWRPERDTYQETQYF.

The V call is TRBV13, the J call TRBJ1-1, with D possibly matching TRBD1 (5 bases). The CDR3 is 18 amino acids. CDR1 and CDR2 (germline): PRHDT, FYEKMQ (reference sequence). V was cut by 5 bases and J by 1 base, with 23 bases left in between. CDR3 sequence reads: CASSPPFWGTLRNTEAFF. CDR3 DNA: TGTGCCAGCAGCCCACCGTTTTGGGGGACCCTGAGGAACACTGAAGCTTTCTTT.

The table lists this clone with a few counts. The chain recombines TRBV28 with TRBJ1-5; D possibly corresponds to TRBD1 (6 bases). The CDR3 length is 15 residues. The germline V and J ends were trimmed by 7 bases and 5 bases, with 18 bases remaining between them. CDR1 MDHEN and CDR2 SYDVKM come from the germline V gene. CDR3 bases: TGTGCCAGCACCAAAGGGGGGTTGAGGGATCAGCCCCAGCATTTT. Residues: CASTKGGLRDQPQHF.